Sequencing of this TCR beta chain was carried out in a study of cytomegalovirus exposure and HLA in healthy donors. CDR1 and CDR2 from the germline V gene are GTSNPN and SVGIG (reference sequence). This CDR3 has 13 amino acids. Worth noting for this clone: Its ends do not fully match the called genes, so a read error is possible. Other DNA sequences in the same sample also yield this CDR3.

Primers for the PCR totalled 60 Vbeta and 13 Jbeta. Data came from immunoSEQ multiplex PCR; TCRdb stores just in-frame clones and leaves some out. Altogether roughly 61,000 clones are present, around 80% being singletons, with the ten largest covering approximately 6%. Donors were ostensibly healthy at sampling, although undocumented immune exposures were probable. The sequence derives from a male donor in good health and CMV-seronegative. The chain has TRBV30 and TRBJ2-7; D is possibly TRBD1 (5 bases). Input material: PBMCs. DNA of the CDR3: TGCGCCTGGAGTGTACAAGGGGCCTACGAGCAGTACTTC. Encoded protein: CAWSVQGAYEQYF.